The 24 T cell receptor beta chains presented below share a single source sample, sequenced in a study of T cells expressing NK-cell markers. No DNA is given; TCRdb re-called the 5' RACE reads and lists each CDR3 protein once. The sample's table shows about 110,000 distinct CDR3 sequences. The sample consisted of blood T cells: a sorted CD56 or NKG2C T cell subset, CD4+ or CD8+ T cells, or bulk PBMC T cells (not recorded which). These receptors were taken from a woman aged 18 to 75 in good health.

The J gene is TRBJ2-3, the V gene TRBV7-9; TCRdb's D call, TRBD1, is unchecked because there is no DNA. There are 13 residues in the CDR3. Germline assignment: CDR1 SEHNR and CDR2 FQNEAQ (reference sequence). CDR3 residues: CASSFAPGDTQYF.

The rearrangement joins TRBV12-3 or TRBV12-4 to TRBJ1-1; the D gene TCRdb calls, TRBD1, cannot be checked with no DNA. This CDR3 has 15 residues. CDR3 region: CASGPDSLNDTEAFF.

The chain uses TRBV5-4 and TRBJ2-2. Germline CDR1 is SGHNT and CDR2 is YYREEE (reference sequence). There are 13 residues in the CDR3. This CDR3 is CASSLAGTGELFF.

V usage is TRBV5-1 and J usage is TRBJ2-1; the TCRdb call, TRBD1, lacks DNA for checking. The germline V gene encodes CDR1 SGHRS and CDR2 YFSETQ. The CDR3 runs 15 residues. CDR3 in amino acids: CASSSRGQSENEQFF.

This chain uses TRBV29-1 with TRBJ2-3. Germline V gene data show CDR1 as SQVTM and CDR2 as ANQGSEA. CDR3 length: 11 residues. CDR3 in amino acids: CSTTSPDTQYF.

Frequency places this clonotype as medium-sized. This CDR3 is CASSLRTGESNQPQHF. The chain couples TRBV28 to TRBJ1-5; TCRdb's assignment of TRBD1 cannot be checked, as there is no DNA. The CDR3 spans 16 residues. Germline V gene lookup returns CDR1 MDHEN and CDR2 SYDVKM.

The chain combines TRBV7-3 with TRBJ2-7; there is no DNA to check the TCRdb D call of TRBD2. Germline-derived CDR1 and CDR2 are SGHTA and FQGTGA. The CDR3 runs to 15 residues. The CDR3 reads CASSLSSGPIYEQYF.

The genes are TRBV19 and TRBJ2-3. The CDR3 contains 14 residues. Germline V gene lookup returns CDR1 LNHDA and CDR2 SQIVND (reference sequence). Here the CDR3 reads CASSLGLAPDTQYF.

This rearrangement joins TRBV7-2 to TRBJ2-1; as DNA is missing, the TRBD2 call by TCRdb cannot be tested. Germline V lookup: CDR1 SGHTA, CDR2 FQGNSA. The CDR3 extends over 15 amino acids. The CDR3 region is CASSVLAGANNEQFF.

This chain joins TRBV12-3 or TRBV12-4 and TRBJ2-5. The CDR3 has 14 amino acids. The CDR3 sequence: CASSVFGSQETQYF.

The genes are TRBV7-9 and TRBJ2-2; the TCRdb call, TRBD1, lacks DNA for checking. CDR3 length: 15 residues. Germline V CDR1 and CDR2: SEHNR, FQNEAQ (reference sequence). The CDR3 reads CASSLSGANTGELFF.

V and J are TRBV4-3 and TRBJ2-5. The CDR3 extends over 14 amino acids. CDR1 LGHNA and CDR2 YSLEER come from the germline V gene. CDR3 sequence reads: CASSLDGDQETQYF.

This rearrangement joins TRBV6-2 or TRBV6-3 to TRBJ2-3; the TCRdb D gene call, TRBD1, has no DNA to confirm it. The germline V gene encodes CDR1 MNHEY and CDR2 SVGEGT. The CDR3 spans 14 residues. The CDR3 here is CASTGDAATDTQYF.

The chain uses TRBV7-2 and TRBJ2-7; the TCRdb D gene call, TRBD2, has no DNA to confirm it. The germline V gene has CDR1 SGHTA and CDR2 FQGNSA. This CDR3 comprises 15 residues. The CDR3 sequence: CASSPGLAETYEQYF.

CDR3 residues: CASSQPDHLDTQYF. The rearrangement links TRBV12-3 or TRBV12-4 to TRBJ2-3. There are 14 residues in the CDR3.

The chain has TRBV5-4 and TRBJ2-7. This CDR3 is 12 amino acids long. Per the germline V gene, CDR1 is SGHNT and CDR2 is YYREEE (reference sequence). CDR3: CASSLPAYEQYF.

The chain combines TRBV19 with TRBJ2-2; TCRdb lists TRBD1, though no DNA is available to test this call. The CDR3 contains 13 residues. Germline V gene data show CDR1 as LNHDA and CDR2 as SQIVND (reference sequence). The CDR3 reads CASSSQGPGELFF.

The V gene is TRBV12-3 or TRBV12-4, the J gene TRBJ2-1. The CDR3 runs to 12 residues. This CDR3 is CASSLIVDEQFF.

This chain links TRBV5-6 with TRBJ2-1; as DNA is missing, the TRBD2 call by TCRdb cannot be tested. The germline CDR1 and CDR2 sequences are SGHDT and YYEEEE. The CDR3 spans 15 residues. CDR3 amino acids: CASGFWTSGRNEQFF. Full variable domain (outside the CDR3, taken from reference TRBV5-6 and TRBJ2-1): DAGVTQSPTHLIKTRGQQVTLRCSPKSGHDTVSWYQQALGQGPQFIFQYYEEEERQRGNFPDRFSGHQFPNYSSELNVNALLLGDSALYLCASGFWTSGRNEQFFGPGTRLTVL.

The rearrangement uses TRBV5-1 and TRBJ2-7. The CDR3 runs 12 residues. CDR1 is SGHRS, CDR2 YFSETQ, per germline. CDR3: CASSLGDYEQYF.

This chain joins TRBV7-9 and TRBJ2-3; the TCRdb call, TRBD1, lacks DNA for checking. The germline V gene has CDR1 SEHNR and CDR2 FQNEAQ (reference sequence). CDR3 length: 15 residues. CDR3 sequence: CASSLSREVPDTQYF.

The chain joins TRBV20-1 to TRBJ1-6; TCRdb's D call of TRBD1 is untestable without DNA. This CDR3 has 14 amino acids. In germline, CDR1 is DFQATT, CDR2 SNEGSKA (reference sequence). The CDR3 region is CSASIGTENSPLHF.

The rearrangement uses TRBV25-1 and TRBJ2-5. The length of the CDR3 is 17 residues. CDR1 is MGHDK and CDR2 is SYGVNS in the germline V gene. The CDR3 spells CASSDPGRRFIQETQYF.

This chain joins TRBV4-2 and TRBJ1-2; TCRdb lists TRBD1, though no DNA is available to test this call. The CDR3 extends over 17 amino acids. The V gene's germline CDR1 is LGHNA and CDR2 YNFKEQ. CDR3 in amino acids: CASSPDGWAGGDYGYTF.